Listed here are 20 T cell receptor beta chains from one sample, sequenced in a study of vaccination effects on CD4 cells after COVID-19. Libraries were prepared by immunoSEQ multiplex PCR; TCRdb keeps only in-frame clonotypes and omits some of them. This sample has tens of thousands of clones, with around 72% found just once. Their antigens are not known. Viral peptide pools were used in the ViraFEST assay to expand antigen-specific CD4+ T cells, and sequencing came afterward. Cells that had been cultured for approximately ten days were the source of isolated CD4+ T cells. Their SARS-CoV-2 infection, verified by PCR, occurred between March and December 2020. Sequencing used CD4+ T cells from PBMCs cultured with a peptide pool, obtained before COVID-19 vaccination. These receptor sequences come from a human donor who had a prior SARS-CoV-2 infection.

The gene calls are TRBV7-9 and TRBJ1-2; 7 nucleotides match TRBD1. CDR3 size: 13 residues. The V and J ends lost 4 bases and 3 bases, in that order; junction bases with no gene match: 2. Germline V gene lookup returns CDR1 SEHNR and CDR2 FQNEAQ (reference sequence). The CDR3 DNA reads as TGTGCCAGCAGCTCCGGGACAGACTATGGCTACACCTTC. Amino acid sequence: CASSSGTDYGYTF.

The chain is built from TRBV3-1 (or the pseudogene TRBV3-2) and TRBJ2-1, with 9 nucleotides matching TRBD1. Trimming took 5 bases from V and 3 from J; bases not matched to a gene: 11. This CDR3 contains 17 residues. Germline lookup yields CDR1 LGHDT and CDR2 YNNKEL (reference sequence). This chain's CDR3 is CASSTLTGGDIYNEQFF. The DNA of the CDR3 is TGTGCCAGCAGCACACTTACAGGGGGCGACATCTACAATGAGCAGTTCTTC.

The rearrangement links TRBV20-1 to TRBJ2-7; D unclear. There are 11 residues in the CDR3. The ends were cut back, 3 bases at V and 0 bases at J, with 3 bases in the middle. Germline V gene data show CDR1 as DFQATT and CDR2 as SNEGSKA (reference sequence). The CDR3 DNA reads TGCAGTGCTAGTCACTCCTACGAGCAGTACTTC. Encoded protein: CSASHSYEQYF.

The chain couples TRBV25-1 to TRBJ1-1; tentative D call: TRBD1 (5 bases). The CDR3 consists of 15 residues. V lost 1 base, J lost 1 base, and 10 bases lay in between. Germline V gene sequence: CDR1 MGHDK, CDR2 SYGVNS. This chain's CDR3 is CASSEWGTWNTEAFF. The DNA for the CDR3 is TGTGCCAGCAGTGAATGGGGCACGTGGAACACTGAAGCTTTCTTT.

This clone was seen a single time. V usage is TRBV4-3 and J usage is TRBJ2-1; 8 nucleotides line up with TRBD2. CDR3 length: 18 residues. Germline V gene lookup returns CDR1 LGHNA and CDR2 YSLEER. J was trimmed by 6 bases and V by 1 base; bases with no gene match: 14. CDR3 sequence reads: CASSQGVFRAGGSNEQFF. In DNA form, the CDR3 reads TGCGCCAGCAGCCAAGGTGTGTTTCGGGCGGGAGGTAGCAATGAGCAGTTCTTC.

This chain uses TRBV7-9 with TRBJ2-3; possible D gene TRBD1, 6 bases. Germline V gene sequence: CDR1 SEHNR, CDR2 FQNEAQ (reference sequence). The CDR3 sequence is 18 residues long. The germline V and J ends were trimmed by 5 bases and 2 bases, with 23 bases remaining between them. The CDR3 sequence is CASSLSPGVVEDTDTQYF. The CDR3 DNA reads TGTGCCAGCAGCCTTTCTCCAGGGGTGGTTGAGGACACAGATACGCAGTATTTT.

This clone was counted between two and nine times. The chain employs TRBV7-6 and TRBJ2-3; 10 bases line up with TRBD2. CDR1 and CDR2 (germline): SGHVS, FNYEAQ. With 5 bases clipped from V and 3 bases from J, the junction kept 8 bases outside the gene matches. This CDR3 comprises 16 residues. CDR3 residues: CASSRALAGATDTQYF. CDR3 coding DNA: TGTGCCAGCAGCCGGGCCCTAGCGGGGGCGACAGATACGCAGTATTTT.

The V and J genes are TRBV5-3 and TRBJ1-2, with 7 bases fitting TRBD1. TRBV5-3 is an ORF, and what it does is uncertain. Losses at the gene ends were 4 bases for V and 6 bases for J; bases not matched to a gene: 15. The CDR3 is made up of 16 amino acids. CDR3 in DNA: TGTGCCAGAAGCCCGGAATTGTCCACGACAGGGAATGGCTACACCTTC. It yields the protein CARSPELSTTGNGYTF.

The chain couples TRBV14 to TRBJ2-1, with TRBD2 matching over 9 bases. Germline CDR1 is SGHDN and CDR2 is FVKESK. V was pared by 2 bases and J by 10 bases, with 15 bases of the junction left unmatched. This CDR3 contains 17 residues. CDR3 protein: CASSQSGIRGGAGEQFF. In DNA, the CDR3 is TGTGCCAGCAGCCAAAGTGGGATTCGCGGGGGGGCAGGGGAGCAGTTCTTC. Complete variable domain (other parts from reference TRBV14 and TRBJ2-1): EAGVTQFPSHSVIEKGQTVTLRCDPISGHDNLYWYRRVMGKEIKFLLHFVKESKQDESGMPNNRFLAERTGGTYSTLKVQPAELEDSGVYFCASSQSGIRGGAGEQFFGPGTRLTVL.

The chain recombines TRBV19 with TRBJ2-6; weak D call: TRBD1 (5 bases). Deletions cut 3 bases from V and 0 bases from J, with 12 bases between. In germline, CDR1 is LNHDA, CDR2 SQIVND (reference sequence). The CDR3 has 17 residues. In DNA, the CDR3 is TGTGCCAGTAGTATGTCAGGACACCCCTCTGGGGCCAACGTCCTGACTTTC. Translation: CASSMSGHPSGANVLTF.

V usage is TRBV7-2 and J usage is TRBJ1-2; D is uncertain. Germline V gene lookup returns CDR1 SGHTA and CDR2 FQGNSA. The CDR3 loop spans 16 amino acids. V was clipped by 5 bases and J by 2 bases, with 18 bases between them. CDR3 sequence: CASSLVATSTNYGYTF. The CDR3 nucleotides read TGTGCCAGCAGCCTCGTGGCCACGTCTACGAACTATGGCTACACCTTC.

The chain combines TRBV5-4 with TRBJ2-1; 14 nucleotides agree with TRBD2. The CDR3 contains 20 residues. CDR1 is SGHNT, CDR2 YYREEE, per germline (reference sequence). V lost 4 bases, J lost 0 bases, and 12 bases stayed unmatched. The CDR3 nucleotides are TGTGCCAGCAGCCTGACCCCGGGACTAGCGGGAGCGAACTCCTACAATGAGCAGTTCTTC. Translated: CASSLTPGLAGANSYNEQFF.

The rearrangement joins TRBV18 to TRBJ2-7; TRBD2 aligns across 9 bases. V lost 6 bases and J lost 7; bases outside the gene matches: 16. Per the germline V gene, CDR1 is KGHSH and CDR2 is LQKENI. This CDR3 spans 16 amino acids. The CDR3 DNA is TGTGCCAGCTCGAGCTTGCGGGGGGGCCTAAGTCGTGAGCAGTACTTC. This translates into CASSSLRGGLSREQYF.

The chain links TRBV19 to TRBJ1-4; possibly TRBD1 for D (6 bases). The V gene lost 6 bases and the J gene lost 4 bases, with 12 bases spanning the gap. Looked up from germline, CDR1 is LNHDA and CDR2 is SQIVND (reference sequence). The CDR3 extends over 14 amino acids. The CDR3 reads CASRGGQNNEKLFF. CDR3 sequence (DNA): TGTGCCAGTAGGGGGGGACAAAATAATGAAAAACTGTTTTTT.

V gene TRBV10-3 combines with J gene TRBJ1-1; D uncertain. Germline CDR1 is ENHRY and CDR2 is SYGVKD. Deletions cut 0 bases from V and 1 base from J, with 12 bases between. This CDR3 region has 16 residues. CDR3 DNA sequence: TGTGCCATCAGTGAGTCGGGTGCTGGTCCGAACACTGAAGCTTTCTTT. Amino acids: CAISESGAGPNTEAFF.

The genes are TRBV14 and TRBJ2-1; TRBD2 is a possible D gene (7 bases). This CDR3 is built from 13 residues. V lost 2 bases and J lost 12, with 14 bases in between. Germline V gene sequence: CDR1 SGHDN, CDR2 FVKESK. CDR3 region: CASSQNNGGPQFF. The CDR3 DNA reads as TGTGCCAGCAGCCAAAACAACGGGGGGCCGCAGTTCTTC.

The chain uses TRBV30 and TRBJ2-1; 9 bases are a match to TRBD2. Losses at the gene ends were 4 bases for V and 9 bases for J; bases not matched to a gene: 10. Germline V lookup: CDR1 GTSNPN, CDR2 SVGIG (reference sequence). The CDR3 contains 14 residues. The CDR3, as DNA: TGTGCCTGGAACCGTGGCGGGAGGGCCGTTGAGCAGTTCTTC. The encoded protein is CAWNRGGRAVEQFF.

The chain combines TRBV5-1 with TRBJ1-4, with TRBD1 matching 8 bases. The CDR3 loop spans 16 amino acids. CDR1 is SGHRS, CDR2 YFSETQ, per germline. With 0 bases clipped from V and 7 bases from J, the junction kept 8 bases outside the gene matches. The CDR3 DNA follows: TGCGCCAGCAGCTTGGCCGACAGGGGTACCGGTGAAAAACTGTTTTTT. Protein: CASSLADRGTGEKLFF.

This clone was seen more than once but under ten times. The gene calls are TRBV19 and TRBJ1-2; D unresolved. The V end lost 3 bases, the J end lost 3 bases, and 8 bases lay between the germline ends. The CDR3 runs 13 residues. Germline values: CDR1 LNHDA, CDR2 SQIVND (reference sequence). The CDR3 bases are TGTGCCAGTAGTATCGGAACGGACTATGGCTACACCTTC. This translates into CASSIGTDYGYTF.

This clone was found a few times. DNA for the CDR3: TGTGCCAGCAGTTTAGAACAGGCATCACCCCTCCACTTT. It translates to CASSLEQASPLHF. The V and J genes are TRBV12-3 or TRBV12-4 and TRBJ1-6, with D possibly TRBD1 on 5 matching bases. CDR3 length: 13 residues. Trimming cost V 1 base and J 10 bases, with 8 bases left between them.